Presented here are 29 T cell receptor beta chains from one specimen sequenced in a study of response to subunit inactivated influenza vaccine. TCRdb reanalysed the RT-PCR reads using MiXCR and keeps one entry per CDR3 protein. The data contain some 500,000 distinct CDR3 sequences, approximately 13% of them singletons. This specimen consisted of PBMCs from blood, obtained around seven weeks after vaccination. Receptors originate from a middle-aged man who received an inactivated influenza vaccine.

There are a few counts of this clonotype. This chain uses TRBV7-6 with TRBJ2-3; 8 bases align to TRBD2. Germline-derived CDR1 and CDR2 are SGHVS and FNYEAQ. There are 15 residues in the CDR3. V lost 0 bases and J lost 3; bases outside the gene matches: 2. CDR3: CASSLAGLVTDTQYF. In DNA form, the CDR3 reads TGTGCCAGCAGCTTAGCGGGACTAGTAACAGATACGCAGTATTTT.

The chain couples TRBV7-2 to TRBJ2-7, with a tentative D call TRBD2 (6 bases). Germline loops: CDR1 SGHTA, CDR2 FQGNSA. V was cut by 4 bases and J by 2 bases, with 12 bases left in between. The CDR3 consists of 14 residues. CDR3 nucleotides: TGTGCCAGCAGCTCGGGACTCCCTCCCTACGAGCAGTACTTC. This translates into CASSSGLPPYEQYF.

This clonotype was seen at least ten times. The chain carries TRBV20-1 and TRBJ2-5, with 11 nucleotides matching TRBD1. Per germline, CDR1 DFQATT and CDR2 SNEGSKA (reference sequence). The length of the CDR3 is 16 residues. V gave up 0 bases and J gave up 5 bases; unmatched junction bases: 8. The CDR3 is CSARDLSDRGLETQYF. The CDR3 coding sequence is TGCAGTGCTAGAGATCTTTCGGACAGGGGGCTGGAGACCCAGTACTTC.

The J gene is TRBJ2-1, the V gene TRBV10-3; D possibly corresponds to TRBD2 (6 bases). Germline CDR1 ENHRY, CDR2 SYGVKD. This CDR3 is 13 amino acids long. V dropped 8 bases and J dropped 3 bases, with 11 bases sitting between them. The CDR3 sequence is CAIRDSNYNEQFF. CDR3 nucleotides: TGTGCCATCCGGGACTCGAACTACAATGAGCAGTTCTTC.

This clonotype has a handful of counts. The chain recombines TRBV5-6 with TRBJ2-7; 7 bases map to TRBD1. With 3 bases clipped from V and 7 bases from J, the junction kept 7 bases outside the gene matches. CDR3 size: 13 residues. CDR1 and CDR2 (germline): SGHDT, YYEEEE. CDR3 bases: TGTGCCAGCAGCTCGGCACAGGGGTGGGAGCAGTACTTC. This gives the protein CASSSAQGWEQYF.

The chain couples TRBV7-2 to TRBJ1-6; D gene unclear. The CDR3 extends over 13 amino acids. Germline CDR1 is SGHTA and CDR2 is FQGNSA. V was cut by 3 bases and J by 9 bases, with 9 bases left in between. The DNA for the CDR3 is TGTGCCAGCAGCTTTAAGTTGGGTTCACCCCTCCACTTT. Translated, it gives CASSFKLGSPLHF.

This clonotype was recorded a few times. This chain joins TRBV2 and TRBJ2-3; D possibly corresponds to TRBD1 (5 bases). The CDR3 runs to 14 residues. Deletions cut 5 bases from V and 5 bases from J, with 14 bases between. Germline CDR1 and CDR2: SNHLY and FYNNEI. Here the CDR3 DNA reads TGTGCCAGCAGTTCCGCAGGGTATCGAGATACGCAGTATTTT. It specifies CASSSAGYRDTQYF.

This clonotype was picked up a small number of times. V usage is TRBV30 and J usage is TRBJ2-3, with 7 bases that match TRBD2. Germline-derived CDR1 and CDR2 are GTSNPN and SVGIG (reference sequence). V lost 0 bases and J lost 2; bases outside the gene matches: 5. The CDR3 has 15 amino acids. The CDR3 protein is CAWSVIGGTTDTQYF. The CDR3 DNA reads TGTGCCTGGAGTGTGATCGGGGGGACCACAGATACGCAGTATTTT.

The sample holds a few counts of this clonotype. The CDR3 nucleotides read TGTGCCAGCAGTAACGGTGGGCCTTATGGCTACACCTTC. Translation gives CASSNGGPYGYTF. V is TRBV6-5 and J is TRBJ1-2; no reliable D call. V lost 5 bases to trimming and J lost 5 bases, with 12 bases between them. This CDR3 comprises 13 residues. Germline V CDR1 and CDR2: MNHEY, SVGAGI.

The CDR3 sequence: CASSLLEGNIQYF. CDR3 coding DNA: TGTGCCAGCAGCCTCCTGGAGGGAAACATTCAGTACTTC. This sequence joins TRBV12-3 or TRBV12-4 and TRBJ2-4; D may be TRBD2 (6 bases). V lost 6 bases and J lost 6, with 12 bases in between. The CDR3 covers 13 residues.

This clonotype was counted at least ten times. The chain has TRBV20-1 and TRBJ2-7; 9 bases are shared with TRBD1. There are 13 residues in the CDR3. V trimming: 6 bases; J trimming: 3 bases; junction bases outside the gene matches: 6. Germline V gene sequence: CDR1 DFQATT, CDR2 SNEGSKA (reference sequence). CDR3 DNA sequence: TGCAGTGCCCCCGGGACAGGGAGCTACGAGCAGTACTTC. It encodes CSAPGTGSYEQYF.

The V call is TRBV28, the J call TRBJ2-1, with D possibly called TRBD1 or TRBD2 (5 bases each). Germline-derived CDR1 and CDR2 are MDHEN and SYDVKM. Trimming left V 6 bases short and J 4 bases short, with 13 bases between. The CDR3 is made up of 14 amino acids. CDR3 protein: CASSEGTGYNEQFF. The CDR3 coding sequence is TGTGCCAGCAGCGAGGGGACCGGATACAATGAGCAGTTCTTC.

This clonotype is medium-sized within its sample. CDR3 protein: CASSPPGNEQFF. CDR3 DNA sequence: TGTGCCAGCAGCCCCCCAGGCAATGAGCAGTTCTTC. The V gene is TRBV12-3 or TRBV12-4, the J gene TRBJ2-1; no definite D call. Trimming removed 6 bases from V and 6 bases from J, with 9 bases in between. The CDR3 totals 12 residues.

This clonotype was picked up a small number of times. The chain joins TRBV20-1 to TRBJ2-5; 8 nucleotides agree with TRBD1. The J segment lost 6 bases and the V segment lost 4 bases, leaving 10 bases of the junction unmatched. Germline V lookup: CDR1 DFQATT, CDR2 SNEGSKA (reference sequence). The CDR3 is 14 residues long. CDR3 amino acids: CSANGPGGLQTQYF. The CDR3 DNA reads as TGCAGTGCTAACGGCCCAGGGGGCCTGCAGACCCAGTACTTC.

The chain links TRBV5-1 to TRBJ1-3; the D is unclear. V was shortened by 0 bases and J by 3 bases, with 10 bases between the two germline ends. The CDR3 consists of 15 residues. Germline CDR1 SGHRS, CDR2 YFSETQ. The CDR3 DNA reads TGCGCCAGCAGCTTGGTCGGGGAACATGGAAACACCATATATTTT. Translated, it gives CASSLVGEHGNTIYF.

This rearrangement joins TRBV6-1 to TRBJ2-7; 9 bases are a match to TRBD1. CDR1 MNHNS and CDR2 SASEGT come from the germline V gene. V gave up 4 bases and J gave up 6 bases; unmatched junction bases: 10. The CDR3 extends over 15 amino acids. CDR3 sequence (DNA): TGTGCCAGCAGTGGGTTACCGGGACAGGGAGTCGAGCAGTACTTC. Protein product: CASSGLPGQGVEQYF.

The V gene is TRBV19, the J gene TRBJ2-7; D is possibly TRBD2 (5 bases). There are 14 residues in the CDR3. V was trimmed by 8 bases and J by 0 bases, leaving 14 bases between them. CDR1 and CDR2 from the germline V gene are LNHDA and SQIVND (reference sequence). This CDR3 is CASSSRMSSYEQYF. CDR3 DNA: TGTGCCAGTTCTAGCAGGATGAGCTCCTACGAGCAGTACTTC. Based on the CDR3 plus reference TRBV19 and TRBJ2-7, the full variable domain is DGGITQSPKYLFRKEGQNVTLSCEQNLNHDAMYWYRQDPGQGLRLIYYSQIVNDFQKGDIAEGYSVSREKKESFPLTVTSAQKNPTAFYLCASSSRMSSYEQYFGPGTRLTVT.

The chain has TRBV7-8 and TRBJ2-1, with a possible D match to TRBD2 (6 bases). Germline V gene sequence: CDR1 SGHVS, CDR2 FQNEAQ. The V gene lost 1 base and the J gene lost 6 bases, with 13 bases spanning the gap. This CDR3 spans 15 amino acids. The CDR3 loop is CASSLGGIGGNEQFF. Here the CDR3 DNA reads TGTGCCAGCAGCTTAGGAGGGATCGGGGGCAATGAGCAGTTCTTC.

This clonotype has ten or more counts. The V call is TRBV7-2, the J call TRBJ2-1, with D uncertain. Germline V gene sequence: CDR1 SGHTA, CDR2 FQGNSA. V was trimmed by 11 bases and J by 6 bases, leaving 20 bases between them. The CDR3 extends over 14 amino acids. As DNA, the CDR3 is TGTGCCTGCAAGACGGGTTTGGTTGGCAATGAGCAGTTCTTC. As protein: CACKTGLVGNEQFF.

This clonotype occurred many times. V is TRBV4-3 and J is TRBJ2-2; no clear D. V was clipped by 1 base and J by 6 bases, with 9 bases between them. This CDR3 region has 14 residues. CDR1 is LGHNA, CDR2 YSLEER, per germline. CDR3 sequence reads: CASSQAFLAGELFF. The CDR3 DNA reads TGCGCCAGCAGCCAAGCCTTTCTCGCCGGGGAGCTGTTTTTT.

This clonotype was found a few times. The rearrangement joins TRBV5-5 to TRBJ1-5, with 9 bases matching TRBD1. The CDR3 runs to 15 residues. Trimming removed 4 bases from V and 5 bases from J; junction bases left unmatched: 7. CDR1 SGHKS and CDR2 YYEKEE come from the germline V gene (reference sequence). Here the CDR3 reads CASSLGTGPYQPQHF. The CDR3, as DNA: TGTGCCAGCAGCCTAGGGACAGGGCCTTATCAGCCCCAGCATTTT.

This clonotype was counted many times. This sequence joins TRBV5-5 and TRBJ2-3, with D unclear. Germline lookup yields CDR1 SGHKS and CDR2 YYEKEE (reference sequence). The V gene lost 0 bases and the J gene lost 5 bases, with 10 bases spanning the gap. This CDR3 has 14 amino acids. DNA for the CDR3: TGTGCCAGCAGCTTGGGGACCGGCGGAGATACGCAGTATTTT. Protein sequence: CASSLGTGGDTQYF.

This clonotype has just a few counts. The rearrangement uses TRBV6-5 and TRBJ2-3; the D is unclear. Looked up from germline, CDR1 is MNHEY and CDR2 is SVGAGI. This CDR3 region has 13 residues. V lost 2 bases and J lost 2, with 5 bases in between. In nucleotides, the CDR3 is TGTGCCAGCAGTTACGATCCCACAGATACGCAGTATTTT. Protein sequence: CASSYDPTDTQYF.

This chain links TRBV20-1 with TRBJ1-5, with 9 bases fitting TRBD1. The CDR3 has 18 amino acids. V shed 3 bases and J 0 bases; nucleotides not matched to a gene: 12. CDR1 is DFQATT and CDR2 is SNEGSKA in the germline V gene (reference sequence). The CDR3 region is CSASPLGGQGYSNQPQHF. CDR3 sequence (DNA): TGCAGTGCTAGTCCTCTAGGGGGACAGGGATATAGCAATCAGCCCCAGCATTTT.

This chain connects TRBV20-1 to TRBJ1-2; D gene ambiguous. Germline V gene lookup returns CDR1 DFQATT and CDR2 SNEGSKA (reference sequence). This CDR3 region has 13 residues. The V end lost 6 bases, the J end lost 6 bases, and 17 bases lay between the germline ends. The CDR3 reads CSAPPRPTNGYTF. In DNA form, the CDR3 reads TGCAGTGCACCCCCACGCCCGACGAATGGCTACACCTTC.

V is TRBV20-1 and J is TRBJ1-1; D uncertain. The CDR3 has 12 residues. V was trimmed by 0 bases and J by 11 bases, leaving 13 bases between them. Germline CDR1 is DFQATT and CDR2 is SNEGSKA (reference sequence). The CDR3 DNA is TGCAGTGCTAGAGATAGCGGGCTGTGGGCTTTCTTT. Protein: CSARDSGLWAFF.

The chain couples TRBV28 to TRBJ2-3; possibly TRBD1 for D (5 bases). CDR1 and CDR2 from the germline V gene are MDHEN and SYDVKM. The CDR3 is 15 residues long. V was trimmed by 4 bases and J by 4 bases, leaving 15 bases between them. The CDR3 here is CASSSLWGRADTQYF. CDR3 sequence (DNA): TGTGCCAGCAGTTCCCTTTGGGGCCGCGCAGATACGCAGTATTTT.

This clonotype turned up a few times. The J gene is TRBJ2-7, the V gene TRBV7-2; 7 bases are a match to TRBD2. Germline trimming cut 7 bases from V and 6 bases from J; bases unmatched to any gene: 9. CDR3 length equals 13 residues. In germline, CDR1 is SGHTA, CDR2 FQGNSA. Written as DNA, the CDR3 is TGTGCCAGCATGCCCCCGTGGGGGGGCGAGCAGTACTTC. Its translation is CASMPPWGGEQYF. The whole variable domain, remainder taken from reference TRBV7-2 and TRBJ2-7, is GAGVSQSPSNKVTEKGKDVELRCDPISGHTALYWYRQSLGQGLEFLIYFQGNSAPDKSGLPSDRFSAERTGGSVSTLTIQRTQQEDSAVYLCASMPPWGGEQYFGPGTRLTVT.

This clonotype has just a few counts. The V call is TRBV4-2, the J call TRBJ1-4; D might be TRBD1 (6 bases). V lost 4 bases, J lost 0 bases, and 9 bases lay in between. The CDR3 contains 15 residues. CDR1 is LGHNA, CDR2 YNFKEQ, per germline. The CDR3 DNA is TGTGCCAGCAGCCGGACAGAAACAACTAATGAAAAACTGTTTTTT. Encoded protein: CASSRTETTNEKLFF.